A selection of T cell receptor beta chains follows, all from one sample in a study of technical replicates of blood from several donors. The assay was immunoSEQ multiplex PCR, and TCRdb's table has in-frame clones only and misses some. The data hold around 79,000 clones, with roughly 90% observed a single time. Source material: T cells isolated from PBMCs. Every receptor here comes from a human donor in good health. CDR3s include the opening cysteine and the closing phenylalanine or tryptophan. D genes are given only for firm matches. The listing skips clone size in some rows; elsewhere it reads once, few, many or a size class.

J gene	clone size	D gene	V gene	CDR3 DNA	CDR3 protein
TRBJ1-1	NA	NA	TRBV5-4	TGTGCCAGCAGCATCGGGACTTTAGGAGCTTTCTTT	CASSIGTLGAFF
TRBJ1-2	NA	NA	TRBV9	TGTGCCAGCAGCGTATTCAAAAGCTACACCTTC	CASSVFKSYTF
TRBJ2-5	NA	NA	TRBV6-5	TGTGCCAGCAGACCAGGGATGGGGGAGACCCAGTACTTC	CASRPGMGETQYF
TRBJ2-2	NA	TRBD1	TRBV7-7	TGTGCTGGACAGGACGCCGGGGAGCTGTTTTTT	CAGQDAGELFF
TRBJ2-1	NA	NA	TRBV4-1	TGCGCCAGCAGCCAGGATACTACTCTCCGAGCCTACAATGAGCAGTTCTTC	CASSQDTTLRAYNEQFF
TRBJ1-1	once	NA	TRBV28	TGTGCCAGCAGTTTTGGAGAATTCACTGAAGCTTTCTTT	CASSFGEFTEAFF
TRBJ2-7	once	TRBD1	TRBV5-6	TGTGCCAGCAGCCCGGGGACAGGGGGGTACGAGCAGTACTTC	CASSPGTGGYEQYF
TRBJ2-5	NA	TRBD1	TRBV7-3	TGTGCCAGCAGTTCGTGGAATTCCAAACTAACAGGGGGCGGGGAGACCCAGTACTTC	CASSSWNSKLTGGGETQYF
TRBJ1-2	few	NA	TRBV6-5	TGTGCCAGCAGTTACCGAGGCCCACCATCTGGCTACACCTTC	CASSYRGPPSGYTF
TRBJ1-3	NA	NA	TRBV7-9	TGTGCCAGCATCCAGGGCATGACAGGTCGTGGAAACACCATATATTTT	CASIQGMTGRGNTIYF
TRBJ2-5	NA	NA	TRBV10-3	TGTGCCGCCACAGGGAACCAAGAGACCCAGTACTTC	CAATGNQETQYF
TRBJ2-2	NA	TRBD2	TRBV2	TGTGCCAGCGGGGGGGATTCCGGGGAGCTGTTTTTT	CASGGDSGELFF
TRBJ1-2	NA	NA	TRBV28	TGTGCCAGCAGTGGAGGGTTTTACTATGGCTACACCTTC	CASSGGFYYGYTF
TRBJ2-1	NA	TRBD1	TRBV11-2	TGTGCCAGCAGCTCATGGACAGGGAGTGTGGACTCCTACAATGAGCAGTTCTTC	CASSSWTGSVDSYNEQFF
TRBJ1-2	NA	TRBD1	TRBV30	TGTGCCTGGAGTGCTTCAGGGGGACATGGCTACACCTTC	CAWSASGGHGYTF
TRBJ2-2	NA	NA	TRBV4-1	TGCGCCAGCAGCCCCGTGCGGGAGAACACCGGGGAGCTGTTTTTT	CASSPVRENTGELFF
TRBJ1-3	NA	NA	TRBV25-1	TGTGCCAGCAGTGAATTATACTCTGGAAACACCATATATTTT	CASSELYSGNTIYF
TRBJ1-3	NA	NA	TRBV30	TGTGCCTGGAGTCCCGGTCAGGGAACTGGAAACACCATATATTTT	CAWSPGQGTGNTIYF
TRBJ2-7	once	NA	TRBV11-3	TGTGCCAGCAGCCCCACAGGGAGCGAGCAGTACTTC	CASSPTGSEQYF
TRBJ1-1	NA	NA	TRBV28	TGTGCCAGCAGTTTGGTCCGTCACTACGAAGCTTTCTTT	CASSLVRHYEAFF
TRBJ1-6	NA	NA	TRBV27	TGTGCCAGCAGTCCATTGGACAGATATAATTCACCCCTCCACTTT	CASSPLDRYNSPLHF
TRBJ1-4	NA	TRBD1	TRBV30	TGTGCCTGGAGTGTACAGGGGAATGAAAAACTGTTTTTT	CAWSVQGNEKLFF
TRBJ1-1	NA	NA	TRBV25-1	TGTGCCAGCATTCAAATCCCGGACAGATTGAACACTGAAGCTTTCTTT	CASIQIPDRLNTEAFF
TRBJ2-5	NA	TRBD1	TRBV13	TGTGCCAGCAGTCGGGACAGGGAAAGCCAAGAGACCCAGTACTTC	CASSRDRESQETQYF
TRBJ2-1	once	NA	TRBV28	TGTGCCAGCAGTTCTTTCGACTCGAGCTCCTACAATGAGCAGTTCTTC	CASSSFDSSSYNEQFF
TRBJ1-3	NA	NA	TRBV2	TGTGCCACTGGGGCAGGAGTCTCTGGAAACACCATATATTTT	CATGAGVSGNTIYF
TRBJ1-1	few	NA	TRBV28	TGTGCCAGCAGTTCGGGGATAACTGAAGCTTTCTTT	CASSSGITEAFF
TRBJ2-7	NA	TRBD2	TRBV27	TGTGCCAGTGGGGGGGGTCTCGAGCAGTACTTC	CASGGGLEQYF
TRBJ1-1	NA	TRBD1	TRBV7-9	TGTGCCAGCAGGAGGGACAGTTTATCCACTGAAGCTTTCTTT	CASRRDSLSTEAFF
TRBJ1-3	NA	NA	TRBV29-1	TGCAGCGTGGGAGGCTCTGGAAACACCATATATTTT	CSVGGSGNTIYF
TRBJ2-7	NA	NA	TRBV5-4	TGTGCCAGCAGCCGTGTAAATGAGGTCGGCTCCTACGAGCAGTACTTC	CASSRVNEVGSYEQYF
TRBJ1-2	NA	NA	TRBV11-1	TGTGCCAGCAGCATAAACCAGGGGACTACCGGGTCAGGTGGCTACACCTTC	CASSINQGTTGSGGYTF
TRBJ2-1	NA	NA	TRBV29-1	TGCAGCGTGAGGTTTTCCTACAATGAGCAGTTCTTC	CSVRFSYNEQFF
TRBJ2-7	NA	TRBD1	TRBV10-3	TGTGCCATCAGTGAGGGACAGGGGGCCTACGAGCAGTACTTC	CAISEGQGAYEQYF
TRBJ2-2	NA	NA	TRBV7-9	TGTGCCAGCAGCCCCGACACCGGGGAGCTGTTTTTT	CASSPDTGELFF
TRBJ2-5	NA	NA	TRBV15	TGTGCCACCAGCAGTAGTAGCGGAGCCTCCAAAGAGACCCAGTACTTC	CATSSSSGASKETQYF
TRBJ2-2	NA	NA	TRBV2	TGTGCCAGCAGTGATAGGTACGGGGACACCGGGGAGCTGTTTTTT	CASSDRYGDTGELFF
TRBJ1-1	few	NA	TRBV7-9	TGTGCCAGCAGCTTTCAGGGAGGCGCTGAAGCTTTCTTT	CASSFQGGAEAFF
TRBJ1-1	NA	NA	TRBV11-3	TGTGCCAGCAGCTCCCCCCCTGGGGGGAGTCGCAGCACTGAAGCTTTCTTT	CASSSPPGGSRSTEAFF
TRBJ1-2	NA	TRBD1	TRBV28	TGTGCCAGCAGCCTCAGGGGGCGGGGCGGCTACACCTTC	CASSLRGRGGYTF
TRBJ2-2	NA	NA	TRBV9	TGTGCCAGCAGCGTTGGACTCCACACCGGGGAGCTGTTTTTT	CASSVGLHTGELFF
TRBJ1-2	NA	TRBD1	TRBV7-2	TGTGCCAGCAGCTTAGCGGTAACAGGGGGTAACTATGGCTACACCTTC	CASSLAVTGGNYGYTF
TRBJ1-1	few	TRBD1	TRBV6-1	TGTGCCAGCAGTGAACCGACAGGGTGGAACACTGAAGCTTTCTTT	CASSEPTGWNTEAFF
TRBJ2-7	NA	TRBD2	TRBV7-9	TGTGCCAGCAGCTTAGAAGACAGAGCGGGAGTCGGATTGGTCTACGAGCAGTACTTC	CASSLEDRAGVGLVYEQYF
TRBJ2-1	NA	TRBD2	TRBV19	TGTGCCAGTAGTATTCCGACTAGCGGGGGGGTGGTTTACAATGAGCAGTTCTTC	CASSIPTSGGVVYNEQFF
TRBJ2-7	NA	NA	TRBV11-2	TGTGCCAGCAGCCGTGCGGCACGGCCCACCTACGAGCAGTACTTC	CASSRAARPTYEQYF
TRBJ1-1	NA	NA	TRBV5-1	TGCGCCAGCAGCTTGGTGGGGGCCCTTAACACTGAAGCTTTCTTT	CASSLVGALNTEAFF
TRBJ1-3	NA	NA	TRBV15	TGTGCCACCAGCAGAGATTGGACAGAGAGCTCTGGAAACACCATATATTTT	CATSRDWTESSGNTIYF
TRBJ2-7	NA	NA	TRBV18	TGTGCCAGCTCACCGGGAGAACGGGGGTACTACGAGCAGTACTTC	CASSPGERGYYEQYF
TRBJ2-1	NA	NA	TRBV4-1	TGCGCCAGCAGCCAAGATACCCGGTATGAGCAGTTCTTC	CASSQDTRYEQFF
TRBJ2-7	NA	NA	TRBV19	TGTGCCAGTAGTCCCCTGGGCAGCAATTTCAACGAGCAGTACTTC	CASSPLGSNFNEQYF
TRBJ2-2	few	NA	TRBV14	TGTGCCAGCAGCCTATTTGAGGCGGGCACCGGGGAGCTGTTTTTT	CASSLFEAGTGELFF